The entry that follows covers one T cell receptor (beta chain) sequence. Its antigen is undetermined. These data are taken from a study of cytomegalovirus exposure and HLA in healthy donors. Study-level background: Of around 400 genotyped donors, more than 65% grouped in the Caucasian-associated ancestry cluster. Study results and limitations: A later analysis linked some 18,000 TCR beta sequences to HLA alleles at 0.05 false discovery rate. In a later analysis, HLA-C alleles had the fewest associated TCRs, DRB1 alleles the most.

PCR employed 60 Vbeta and 13 Jbeta primers. Data came from immunoSEQ multiplex PCR; TCRdb stores just in-frame clones and leaves some out. The top ten hold more than 0.9% of the sample, which has under 200,000 clones, more than 75% seen once. This CDR3 region has 13 residues. The chain is built from TRBV21-1 and TRBJ2-3; TRBD2, the table's D call, lacks a check against the DNA. TRBV21-1 is classified as a pseudogene. Sequenced: PBMCs. This receptor was taken from a girl aged 2 to 10 in good health and CMV-seropositive. The CDR3 reads CASSGRGRDTQYF. The DNA of the CDR3 is TGTGCCAGCAGCGGGAGGGGGAGAGATACGCAGTATTTT.